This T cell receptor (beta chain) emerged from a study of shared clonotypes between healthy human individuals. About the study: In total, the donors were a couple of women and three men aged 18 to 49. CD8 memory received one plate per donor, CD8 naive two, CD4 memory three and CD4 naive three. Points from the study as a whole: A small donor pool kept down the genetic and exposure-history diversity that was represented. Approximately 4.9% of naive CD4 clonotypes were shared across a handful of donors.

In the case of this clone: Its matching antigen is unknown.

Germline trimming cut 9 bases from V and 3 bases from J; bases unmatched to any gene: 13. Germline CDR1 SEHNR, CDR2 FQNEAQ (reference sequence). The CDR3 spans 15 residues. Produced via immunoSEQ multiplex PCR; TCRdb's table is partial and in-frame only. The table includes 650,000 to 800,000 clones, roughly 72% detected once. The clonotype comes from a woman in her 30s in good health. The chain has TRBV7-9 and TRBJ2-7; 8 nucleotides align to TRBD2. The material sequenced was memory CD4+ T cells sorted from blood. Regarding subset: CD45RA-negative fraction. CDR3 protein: CASHAVESGSYEQYF. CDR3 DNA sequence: TGTGCCAGTCACGCGGTGGAGAGCGGGAGCTACGAGCAGTACTTC.